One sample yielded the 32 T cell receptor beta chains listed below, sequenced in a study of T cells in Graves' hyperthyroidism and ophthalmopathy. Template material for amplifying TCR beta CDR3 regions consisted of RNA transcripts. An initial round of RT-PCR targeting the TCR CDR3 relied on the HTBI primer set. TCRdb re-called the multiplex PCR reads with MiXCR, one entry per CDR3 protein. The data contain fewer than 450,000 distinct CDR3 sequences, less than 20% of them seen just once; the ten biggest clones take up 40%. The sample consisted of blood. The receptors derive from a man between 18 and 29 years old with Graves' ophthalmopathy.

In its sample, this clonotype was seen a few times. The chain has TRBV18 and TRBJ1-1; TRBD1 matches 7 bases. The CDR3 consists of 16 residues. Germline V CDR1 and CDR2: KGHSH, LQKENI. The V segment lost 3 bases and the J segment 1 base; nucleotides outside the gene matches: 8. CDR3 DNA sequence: TGTGCCAGCTCACCTCCGGAGGGGGCCTGGAACACTGAAGCTTTCTTT. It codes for CASSPPEGAWNTEAFF.

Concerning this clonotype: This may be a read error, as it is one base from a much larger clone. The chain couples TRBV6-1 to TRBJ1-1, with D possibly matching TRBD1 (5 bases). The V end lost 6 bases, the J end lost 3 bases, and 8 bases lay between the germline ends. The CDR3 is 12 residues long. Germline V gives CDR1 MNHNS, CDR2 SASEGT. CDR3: CASRQDDTEAFF. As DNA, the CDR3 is TGTGCCAGCAGACAGGACGACACTGAAGCTTTCTTT.

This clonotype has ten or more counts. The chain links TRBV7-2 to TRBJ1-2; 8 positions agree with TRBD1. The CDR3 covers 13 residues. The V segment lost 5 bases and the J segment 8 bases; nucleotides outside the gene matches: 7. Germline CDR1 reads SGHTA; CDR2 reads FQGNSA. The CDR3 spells CASSPGTGPGYTF. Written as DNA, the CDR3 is TGTGCCAGCAGCCCCGGGACAGGCCCCGGCTACACCTTC.

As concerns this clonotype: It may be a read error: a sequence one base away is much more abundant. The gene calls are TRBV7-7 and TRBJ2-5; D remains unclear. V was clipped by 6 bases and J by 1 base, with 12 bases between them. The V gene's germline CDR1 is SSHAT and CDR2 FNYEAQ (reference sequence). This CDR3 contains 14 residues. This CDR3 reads CASSFTRTQETQYF. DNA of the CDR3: TGTGCCAGCAGTTTCACAAGGACCCAAGAGACCCAGTACTTC.

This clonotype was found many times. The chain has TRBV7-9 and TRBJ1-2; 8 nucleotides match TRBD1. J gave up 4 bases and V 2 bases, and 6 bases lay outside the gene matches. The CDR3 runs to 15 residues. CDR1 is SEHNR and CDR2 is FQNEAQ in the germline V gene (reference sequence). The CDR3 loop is CASSLPGGASYGYTF. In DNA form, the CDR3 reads TGTGCCAGCAGCTTACCAGGGGGCGCCAGCTATGGCTACACCTTC.

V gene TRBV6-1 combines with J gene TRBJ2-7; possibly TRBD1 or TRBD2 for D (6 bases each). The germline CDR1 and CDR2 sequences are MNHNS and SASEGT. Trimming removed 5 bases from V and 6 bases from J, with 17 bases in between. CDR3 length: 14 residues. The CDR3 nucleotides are TGTGCCAGCAGTCCCCCTGGGGGGCAGCTCGAGCAGTACTTC. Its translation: CASSPPGGQLEQYF.

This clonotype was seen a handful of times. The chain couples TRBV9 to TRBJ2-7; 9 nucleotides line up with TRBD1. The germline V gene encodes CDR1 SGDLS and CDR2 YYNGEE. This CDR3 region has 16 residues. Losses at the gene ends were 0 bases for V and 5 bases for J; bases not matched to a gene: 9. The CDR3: CASSVELGTGMHEQYF. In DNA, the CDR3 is TGTGCCAGCAGCGTAGAGTTGGGGACAGGGATGCACGAGCAGTACTTC. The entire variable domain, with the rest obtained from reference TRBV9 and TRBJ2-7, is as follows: DSGVTQTPKHLITATGQRVTLRCSPRSGDLSVYWYQQSLDQGLQFLIQYYNGEERAKGNILERFSAQQFPDLHSELNLSSLELGDSALYFCASSVELGTGMHEQYFGPGTRLTVT.

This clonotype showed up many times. CDR3 protein: CASSFRGLGDEQYF. The CDR3 bases are TGTGCCAGCAGCTTTCGGGGGTTGGGCGACGAGCAGTACTTC. The chain uses TRBV7-9 and TRBJ2-7; D possibly corresponds to TRBD2 (6 bases). The ends were cut back, 3 bases at V and 5 bases at J, with 14 bases in the middle. From germline, CDR1 is SEHNR and CDR2 FQNEAQ (reference sequence). The CDR3 length is 14 residues. The full variable domain, rest sourced from reference TRBV7-9 and TRBJ2-7, is DTGVSQNPRHKITKRGQNVTFRCDPISEHNRLYWYRQTLGQGPEFLTYFQNEAQLEKSRLLSDRFSAERPKGSFSTLEIQRTEQGDSAMYLCASSFRGLGDEQYFGPGTRLTVT.

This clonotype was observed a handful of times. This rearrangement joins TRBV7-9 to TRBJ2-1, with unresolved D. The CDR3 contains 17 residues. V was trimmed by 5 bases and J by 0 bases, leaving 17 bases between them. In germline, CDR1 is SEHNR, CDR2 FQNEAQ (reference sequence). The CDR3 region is CASSRELLRSSYNEQFF. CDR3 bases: TGTGCCAGCAGCCGTGAGTTATTGAGGAGCTCCTACAATGAGCAGTTCTTC.

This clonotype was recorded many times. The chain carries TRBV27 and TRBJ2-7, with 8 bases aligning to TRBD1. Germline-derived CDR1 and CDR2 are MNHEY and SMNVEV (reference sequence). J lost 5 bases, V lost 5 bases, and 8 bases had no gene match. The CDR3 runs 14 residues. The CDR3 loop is CASSVSSTGDEQYF. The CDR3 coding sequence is TGTGCCAGCAGTGTTTCCTCGACAGGGGACGAGCAGTACTTC.

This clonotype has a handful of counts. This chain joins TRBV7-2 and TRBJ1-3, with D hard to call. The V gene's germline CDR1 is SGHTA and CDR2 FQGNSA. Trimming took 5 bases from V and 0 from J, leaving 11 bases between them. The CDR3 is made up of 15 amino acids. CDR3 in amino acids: CASSGIRLSGNTIYF. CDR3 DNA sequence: TGTGCCAGCAGCGGGATCAGGCTCTCTGGAAACACCATATATTTT. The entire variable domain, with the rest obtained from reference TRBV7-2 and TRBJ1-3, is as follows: GAGVSQSPSNKVTEKGKDVELRCDPISGHTALYWYRQSLGQGLEFLIYFQGNSAPDKSGLPSDRFSAERTGGSVSTLTIQRTQQEDSAVYLCASSGIRLSGNTIYFGEGSWLTVV.

CDR3 sequence (DNA): TGTGCCAGCAGCACTTCCTTGATCTTGAACACTGAAGCTTTCTTT. It yields the protein CASSTSLILNTEAFF. V gene TRBV27 combines with J gene TRBJ1-1; D ambiguous. Germline CDR1 MNHEY, CDR2 SMNVEV (reference sequence). The CDR3 is 15 amino acids. The V and J ends lost 6 bases and 0 bases respectively, with 14 bases between them.

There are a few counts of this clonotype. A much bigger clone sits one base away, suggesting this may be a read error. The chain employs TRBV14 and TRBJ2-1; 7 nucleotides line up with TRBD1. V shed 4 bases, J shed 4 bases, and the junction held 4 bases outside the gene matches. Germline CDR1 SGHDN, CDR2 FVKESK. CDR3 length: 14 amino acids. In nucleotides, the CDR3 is TGTGCCAGCAGCCCCAGGGGGTTGTACAATGAGCAGTTCTTC. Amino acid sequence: CASSPRGLYNEQFF.

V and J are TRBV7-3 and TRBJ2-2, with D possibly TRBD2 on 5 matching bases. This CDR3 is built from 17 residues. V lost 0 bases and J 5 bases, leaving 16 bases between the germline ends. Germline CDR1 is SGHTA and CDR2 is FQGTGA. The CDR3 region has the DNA TGTGCCAGCAGCTTAACAGCTAGCTTGTCGGGGACCGGGGAGCTGTTTTTT. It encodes CASSLTASLSGTGELFF.

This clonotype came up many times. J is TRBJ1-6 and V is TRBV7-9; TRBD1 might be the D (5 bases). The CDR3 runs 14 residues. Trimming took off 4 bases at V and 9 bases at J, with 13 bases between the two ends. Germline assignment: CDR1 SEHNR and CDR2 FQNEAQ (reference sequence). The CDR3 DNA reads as TGTGCCAGCAGCTCGACCGGGACGGTTTCACCCCTCCACTTT. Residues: CASSSTGTVSPLHF.

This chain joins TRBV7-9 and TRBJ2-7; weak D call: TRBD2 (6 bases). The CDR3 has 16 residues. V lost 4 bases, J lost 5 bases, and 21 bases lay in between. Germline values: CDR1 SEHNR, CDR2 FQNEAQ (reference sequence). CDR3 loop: CASSWGVGGTADEQYF. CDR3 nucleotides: TGTGCCAGCAGCTGGGGAGTTGGAGGGACGGCCGACGAGCAGTACTTC. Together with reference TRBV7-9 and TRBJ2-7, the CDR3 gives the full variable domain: DTGVSQNPRHKITKRGQNVTFRCDPISEHNRLYWYRQTLGQGPEFLTYFQNEAQLEKSRLLSDRFSAERPKGSFSTLEIQRTEQGDSAMYLCASSWGVGGTADEQYFGPGTRLTVT.

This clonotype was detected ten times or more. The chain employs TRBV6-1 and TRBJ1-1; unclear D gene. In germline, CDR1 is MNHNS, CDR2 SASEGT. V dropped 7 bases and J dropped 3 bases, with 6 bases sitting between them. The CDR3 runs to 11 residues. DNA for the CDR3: TGTGCCAGCAATAGTTACACTGAAGCTTTCTTT. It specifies CASNSYTEAFF.

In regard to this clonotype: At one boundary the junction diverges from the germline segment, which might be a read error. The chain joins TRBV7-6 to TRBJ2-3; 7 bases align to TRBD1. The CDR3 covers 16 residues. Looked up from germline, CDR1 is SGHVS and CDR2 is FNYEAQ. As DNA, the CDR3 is TGTGCCAGCAGCTCGACCCCAGGGGGTTTCACAGATACGCGGTATTTT. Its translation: CASSSTPGGFTDTRYF.

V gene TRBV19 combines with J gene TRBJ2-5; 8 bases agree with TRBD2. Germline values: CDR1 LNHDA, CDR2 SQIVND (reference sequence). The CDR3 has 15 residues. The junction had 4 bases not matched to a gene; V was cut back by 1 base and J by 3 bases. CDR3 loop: CASSIGAGREETQYF. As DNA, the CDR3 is TGTGCCAGTAGTATAGGCGCCGGGAGGGAAGAGACCCAGTACTTC.

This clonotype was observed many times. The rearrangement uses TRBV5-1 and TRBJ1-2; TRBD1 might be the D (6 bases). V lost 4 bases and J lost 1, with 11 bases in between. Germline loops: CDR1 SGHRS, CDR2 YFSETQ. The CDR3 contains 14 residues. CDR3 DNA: TGCGCCAGCAGCCACAGGGACAATAACTATGGCTACACCTTC. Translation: CASSHRDNNYGYTF. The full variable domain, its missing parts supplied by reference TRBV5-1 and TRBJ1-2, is KAGVTQTPRYLIKTRGQQVTLSCSPISGHRSVSWYQQTPGQGLQFLFEYFSETQRNKGNFPGRFSGRQFSNSRSEMNVSTLELGDSALYLCASSHRDNNYGYTFGSGTRLTVV.

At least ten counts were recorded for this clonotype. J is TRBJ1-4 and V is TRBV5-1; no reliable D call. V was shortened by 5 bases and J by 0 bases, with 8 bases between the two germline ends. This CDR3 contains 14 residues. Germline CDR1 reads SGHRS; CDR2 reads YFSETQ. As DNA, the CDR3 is TGCGCCAGCAGTTTATCGGCAACTAATGAAAAACTGTTTTTT. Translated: CASSLSATNEKLFF.

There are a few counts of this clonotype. CDR3 amino acids: CASSWGQGGNTGELFF. The CDR3 DNA reads as TGTGCCAGCAGCTGGGGACAGGGGGGCAACACCGGGGAGCTGTTTTTT. The rearrangement uses TRBV12-3 or TRBV12-4 and TRBJ2-2; the match to TRBD1 covers 11 bases. This CDR3 spans 16 amino acids. Trimming cost V 6 bases and J 2 bases; bases outside gene matches: 5.

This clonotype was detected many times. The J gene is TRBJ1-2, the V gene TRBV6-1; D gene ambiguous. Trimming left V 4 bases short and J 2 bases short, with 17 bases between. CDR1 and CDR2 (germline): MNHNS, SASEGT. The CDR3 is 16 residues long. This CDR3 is CASSGPSFTGNYGYTF. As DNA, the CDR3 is TGTGCCAGCAGTGGTCCCAGCTTTACCGGCAACTATGGCTACACCTTC.

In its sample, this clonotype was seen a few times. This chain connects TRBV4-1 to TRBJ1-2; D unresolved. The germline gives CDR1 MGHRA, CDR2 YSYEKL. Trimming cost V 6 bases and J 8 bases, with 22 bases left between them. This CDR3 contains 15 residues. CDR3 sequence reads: CASRSRSDPLGGYTF. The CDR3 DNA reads TGCGCCAGCAGATCAAGATCCGATCCCTTGGGGGGCTACACCTTC.

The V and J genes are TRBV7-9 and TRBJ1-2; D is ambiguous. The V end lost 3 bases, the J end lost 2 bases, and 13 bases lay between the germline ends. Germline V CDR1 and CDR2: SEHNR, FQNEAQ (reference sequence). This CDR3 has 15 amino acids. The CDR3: CASSLGTATNYGYTF. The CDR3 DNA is TGTGCCAGCAGCTTGGGAACAGCCACGAACTATGGCTACACCTTC.

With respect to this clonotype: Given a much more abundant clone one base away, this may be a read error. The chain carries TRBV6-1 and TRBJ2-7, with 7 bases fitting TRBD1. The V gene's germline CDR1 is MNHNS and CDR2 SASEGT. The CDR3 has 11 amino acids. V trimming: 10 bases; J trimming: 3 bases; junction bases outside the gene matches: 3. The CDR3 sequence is CATRQGYEQYF. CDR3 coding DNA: TGTGCCACCAGACAGGGCTACGAGCAGTACTTC.

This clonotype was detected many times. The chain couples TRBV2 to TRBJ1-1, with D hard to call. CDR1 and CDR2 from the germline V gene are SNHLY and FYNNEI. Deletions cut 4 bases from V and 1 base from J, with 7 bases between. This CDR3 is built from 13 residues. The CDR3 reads CASSGAANTEAFF. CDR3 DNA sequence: TGTGCCAGCAGTGGGGCCGCGAACACTGAAGCTTTCTTT. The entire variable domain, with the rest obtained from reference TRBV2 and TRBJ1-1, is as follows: EPEVTQTPSHQVTQMGQEVILRCVPISNHLYFYWYRQILGQKVEFLVSFYNNEISEKSEIFDDQFSVERPDGSNFTLKIRSTKLEDSAMYFCASSGAANTEAFFGQGTRLTVV.

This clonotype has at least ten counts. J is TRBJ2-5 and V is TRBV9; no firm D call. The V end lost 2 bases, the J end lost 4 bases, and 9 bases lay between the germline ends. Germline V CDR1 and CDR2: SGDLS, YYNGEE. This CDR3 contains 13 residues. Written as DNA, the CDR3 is TGTGCCAGCAGCGTTAATCCCGGAGAGACCCAGTACTTC. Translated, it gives CASSVNPGETQYF.

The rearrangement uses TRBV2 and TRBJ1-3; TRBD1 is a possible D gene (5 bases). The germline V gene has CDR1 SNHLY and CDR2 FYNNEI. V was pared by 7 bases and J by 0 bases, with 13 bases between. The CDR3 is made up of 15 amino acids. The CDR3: CASTPGTGSGNTIYF. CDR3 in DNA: TGTGCCAGCACCCCTGGAACAGGCTCTGGAAACACCATATATTTT.

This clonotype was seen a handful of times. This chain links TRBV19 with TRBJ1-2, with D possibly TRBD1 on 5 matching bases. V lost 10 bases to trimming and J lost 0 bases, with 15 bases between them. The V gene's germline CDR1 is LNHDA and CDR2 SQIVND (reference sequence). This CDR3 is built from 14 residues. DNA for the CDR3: TGTGCCACCCAATGGCGGGGACCTAACTATGGCTACACCTTC. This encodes CATQWRGPNYGYTF.

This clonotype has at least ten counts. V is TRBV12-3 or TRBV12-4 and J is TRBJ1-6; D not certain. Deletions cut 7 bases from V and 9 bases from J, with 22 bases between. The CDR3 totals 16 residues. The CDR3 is CASNEGPPPSSSPLHF. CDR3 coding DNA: TGTGCCAGCAATGAAGGCCCACCCCCCTCTAGTTCACCCCTCCACTTT.

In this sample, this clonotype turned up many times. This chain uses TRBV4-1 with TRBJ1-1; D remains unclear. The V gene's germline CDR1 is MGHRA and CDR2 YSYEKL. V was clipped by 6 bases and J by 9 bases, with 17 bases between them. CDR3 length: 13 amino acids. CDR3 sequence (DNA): TGCGCCAGCAGACGGGCGGCCGAAGGGAAAGCTTTCTTT. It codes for CASRRAAEGKAFF.